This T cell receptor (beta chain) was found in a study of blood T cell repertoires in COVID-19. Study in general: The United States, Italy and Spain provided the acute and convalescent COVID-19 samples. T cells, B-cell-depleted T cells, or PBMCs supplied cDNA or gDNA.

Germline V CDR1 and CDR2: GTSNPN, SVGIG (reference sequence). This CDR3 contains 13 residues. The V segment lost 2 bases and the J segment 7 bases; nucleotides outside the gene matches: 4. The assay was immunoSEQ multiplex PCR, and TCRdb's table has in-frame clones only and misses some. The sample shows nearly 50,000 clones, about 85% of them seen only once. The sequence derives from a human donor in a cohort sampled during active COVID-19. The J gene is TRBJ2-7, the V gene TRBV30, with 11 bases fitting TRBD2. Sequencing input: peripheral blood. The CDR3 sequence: CAWSSLAGGEQYF. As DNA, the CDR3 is TGTGCCTGGAGTTCTCTAGCGGGAGGTGAGCAGTACTTC.